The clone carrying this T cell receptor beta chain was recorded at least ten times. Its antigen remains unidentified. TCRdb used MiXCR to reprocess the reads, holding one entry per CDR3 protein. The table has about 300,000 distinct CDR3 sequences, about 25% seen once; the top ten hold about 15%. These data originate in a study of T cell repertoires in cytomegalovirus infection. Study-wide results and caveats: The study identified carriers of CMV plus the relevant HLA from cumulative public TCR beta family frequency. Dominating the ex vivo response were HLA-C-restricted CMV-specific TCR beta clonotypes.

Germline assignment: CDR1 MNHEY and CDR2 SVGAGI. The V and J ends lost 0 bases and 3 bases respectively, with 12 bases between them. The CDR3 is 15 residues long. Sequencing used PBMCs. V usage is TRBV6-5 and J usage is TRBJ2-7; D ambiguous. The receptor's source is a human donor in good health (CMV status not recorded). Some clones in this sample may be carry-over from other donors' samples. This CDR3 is CASSYSNPRYYEQYF. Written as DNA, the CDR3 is TGTGCCAGCAGTTACTCGAATCCTAGGTACTACGAGCAGTACTTC.